This T cell receptor (beta chain) stems from a study of cytomegalovirus exposure and HLA in healthy donors. Trimming took 4 bases from V and 5 from J, leaving 14 bases between them. This CDR3 is 15 amino acids long. The V gene's germline CDR1 is MRHNA and CDR2 SNTAGT. Vbeta (60) and Jbeta (13) primers were used in the PCR. The method was immunoSEQ multiplex PCR; TCRdb's version includes in-frame clones alone and lacks a portion of them. Of roughly 120,000 clones in the sample, 65% to 75% were seen once. As to this clone: As yet, its antigen is unknown.

Points from the study as a whole: Later analysis placed DRB1 highest and HLA-C lowest in TCR association rates, which differed by HLA locus. Previously analyzed data showed that most TCR beta V segments were productive at a frequency of about 87% or about 30%. Solely CMV serostatus was available to characterize immune exposure.

The sequenced sample was PBMCs. The chain combines TRBV6-4 with TRBJ2-2; unclear D gene. This clonotype originated in a man in his thirties or forties in good health and CMV-seropositive. This chain's CDR3 is CASSASATGTGELFF. CDR3 DNA sequence: TGTGCCAGCAGTGCTTCCGCGACTGGGACCGGGGAGCTGTTTTTT.